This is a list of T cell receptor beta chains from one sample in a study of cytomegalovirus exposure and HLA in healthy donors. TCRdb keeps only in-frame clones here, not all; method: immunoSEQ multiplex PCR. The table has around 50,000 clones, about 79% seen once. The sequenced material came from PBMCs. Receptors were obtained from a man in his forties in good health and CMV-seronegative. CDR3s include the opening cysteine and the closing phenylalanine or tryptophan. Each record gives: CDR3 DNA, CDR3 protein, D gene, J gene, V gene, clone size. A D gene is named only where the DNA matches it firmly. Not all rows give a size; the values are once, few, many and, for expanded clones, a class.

cdr3_nt: TGCGCCAGCAGCTCGACCCAGACTGTTAACACCGGGGAGCTGTTTTTT
cdr3_aa: CASSSTQTVNTGELFF
d_call: .
j_call: TRBJ2-2
v_call: TRBV5-1
clone_size: .

cdr3_nt: TGTGCCAGCAGCCGGACTAGCGGGGGGGCCGGCGTTAGCACAGATACGCAGTATTTT
cdr3_aa: CASSRTSGGAGVSTDTQYF
d_call: TRBD2
j_call: TRBJ2-3
v_call: TRBV7-8
clone_size: .

cdr3_nt: TGTGCCAGCAGTTACTCGGGGGCTCCCCAAAATTCACCCCTCCACTTT
cdr3_aa: CASSYSGAPQNSPLHF
d_call: .
j_call: TRBJ1-6
v_call: TRBV6-5
clone_size: .

cdr3_nt: TGTGCCAGCAGCGTAGGCAGGGATACTGAAGCTTTCTTT
cdr3_aa: CASSVGRDTEAFF
d_call: .
j_call: TRBJ1-1
v_call: TRBV9
clone_size: .

cdr3_nt: TGTGCCAGCAGCCAAGATGCGCGGGGGAGGACAGATACGCAGTATTTT
cdr3_aa: CASSQDARGRTDTQYF
d_call: TRBD2
j_call: TRBJ2-3
v_call: TRBV4-2
clone_size: .

cdr3_nt: TGTGCCAGCAGCTTGGATTGGGCGAATGAAAAACTGTTTTTT
cdr3_aa: CASSLDWANEKLFF
d_call: .
j_call: TRBJ1-4
v_call: TRBV7-2
clone_size: .

cdr3_nt: TGTGCCAGCAGCTTGGCACAGGGGATAGAGACCCAGTACTTC
cdr3_aa: CASSLAQGIETQYF
d_call: TRBD1
j_call: TRBJ2-5
v_call: TRBV11-2
clone_size: .

cdr3_nt: TGTGCCAGCAGCTTCCAAAGACTAGCGGGGGGAGACAATGAGCAGTTCTTC
cdr3_aa: CASSFQRLAGGDNEQFF
d_call: TRBD2
j_call: TRBJ2-1
v_call: TRBV7-9
clone_size: .

cdr3_nt: TGTGCCAGCAGCTTAGTTCGGACTAGCTCCCCCACAGATACGCAGTATTTT
cdr3_aa: CASSLVRTSSPTDTQYF
d_call: TRBD2
j_call: TRBJ2-3
v_call: TRBV7-8
clone_size: .

cdr3_nt: TGTGCCAGCAGCTCTTACTCTGGGGCCAACGTCCTGACTTTC
cdr3_aa: CASSSYSGANVLTF
d_call: .
j_call: TRBJ2-6
v_call: TRBV7-2
clone_size: .

cdr3_nt: TGTGCCAGCAGCTCCGTCGGGAGTACGCAGTATTTT
cdr3_aa: CASSSVGSTQYF
d_call: .
j_call: TRBJ2-3
v_call: TRBV9
clone_size: once

cdr3_nt: TGTGCCAGCGCGGTCATGCGAGACAGGAGCTATGCTTTCTTT
cdr3_aa: CASAVMRDRSYAFF
d_call: .
j_call: TRBJ1-1
v_call: TRBV27
clone_size: .

cdr3_nt: TGTGCCAGCAGCTTAGTTACACAAAACACCGGGGAGCTGTTTTTT
cdr3_aa: CASSLVTQNTGELFF
d_call: .
j_call: TRBJ2-2
v_call: TRBV7-9
clone_size: .

cdr3_nt: TGTGCCAGTAGTATGCGGACTAGCGGCACAGATACGCAGTATTTT
cdr3_aa: CASSMRTSGTDTQYF
d_call: TRBD2
j_call: TRBJ2-3
v_call: TRBV19
clone_size: .

cdr3_nt: TGTGCCAGCAGTTACTCAGCAGGTAGATACGAGCAGTACTTC
cdr3_aa: CASSYSAGRYEQYF
d_call: .
j_call: TRBJ2-7
v_call: TRBV6-6
clone_size: .

cdr3_nt: TGTGCCAGCAGCCCATACAAGAGGCCTGAAGCTTTCTTT
cdr3_aa: CASSPYKRPEAFF
d_call: .
j_call: TRBJ1-1
v_call: TRBV16
clone_size: .

cdr3_nt: TGCGCCAGCAGCCAAGATGGGGGGTTCAATGAGCAGTTCTTC
cdr3_aa: CASSQDGGFNEQFF
d_call: .
j_call: TRBJ2-1
v_call: TRBV4-3
clone_size: few

cdr3_nt: TGTGCCAGCAGTGAAGGTTTCAGGGGTGAAAAACTGTTTTTT
cdr3_aa: CASSEGFRGEKLFF
d_call: .
j_call: TRBJ1-4
v_call: TRBV2
clone_size: .

cdr3_nt: TGTGCCAGCAGCGCTACTAACCTGGACGAGCAGTACTTC
cdr3_aa: CASSATNLDEQYF
d_call: .
j_call: TRBJ2-7
v_call: TRBV5-4
clone_size: few

cdr3_nt: TGTGCCAGAAGCTCCCCCCCCGGGGAGGATGGCAATCAGCCCCAGCATTTT
cdr3_aa: CARSSPPGEDGNQPQHF
d_call: .
j_call: TRBJ1-5
v_call: TRBV7-5
clone_size: few

cdr3_nt: TGTGCCAGTGGTGGGACAGCAAATTCACCCCTCCACTTT
cdr3_aa: CASGGTANSPLHF
d_call: TRBD1
j_call: TRBJ1-6
v_call: TRBV9
clone_size: .

cdr3_nt: TGTGCCAGCTCAACCACAGACAACACTGAAGCTTTCTTT
cdr3_aa: CASSTTDNTEAFF
d_call: .
j_call: TRBJ1-1
v_call: TRBV18
clone_size: .

cdr3_nt: TGCGCCAGCAGGCGGGACAGGGGCACCTACGAGCAGTACTTC
cdr3_aa: CASRRDRGTYEQYF
d_call: TRBD1
j_call: TRBJ2-7
v_call: TRBV5-1
clone_size: .

cdr3_nt: TGTGCCAGCAGTTTCCCCGGGACAGGGGTCGGCAATCAGCCCCAGCATTTT
cdr3_aa: CASSFPGTGVGNQPQHF
d_call: TRBD1
j_call: TRBJ1-5
v_call: TRBV28
clone_size: .

cdr3_nt: TGCGCCAGCAGCCCCCTCGGACTCTCTGGAAACACCATATATTTT
cdr3_aa: CASSPLGLSGNTIYF
d_call: .
j_call: TRBJ1-3
v_call: TRBV4-1
clone_size: .

cdr3_nt: TGCGCCAGCAGCAGGGGACTAGCGCAAGAGACCCAGTACTTC
cdr3_aa: CASSRGLAQETQYF
d_call: TRBD2
j_call: TRBJ2-5
v_call: TRBV5-1
clone_size: .

cdr3_nt: TGTGCCAGCTCACCAAACCCTGGGGCGGGAGCCTACAATGAGCAGTTCTTC
cdr3_aa: CASSPNPGAGAYNEQFF
d_call: TRBD2
j_call: TRBJ2-1
v_call: TRBV18
clone_size: .

cdr3_nt: TGTGCCAGCAGCTTAAGGCTAGCGGGGGACACCACAGATACGCAGTATTTT
cdr3_aa: CASSLRLAGDTTDTQYF
d_call: TRBD2
j_call: TRBJ2-3
v_call: TRBV13
clone_size: .

cdr3_nt: TGTGCCAGCGGCAGCAGGGGGGCCAAAAACATTCAGTACTTC
cdr3_aa: CASGSRGAKNIQYF
d_call: TRBD1
j_call: TRBJ2-4
v_call: TRBV6-5
clone_size: .

cdr3_nt: TGTGCCTGGAGTGTTCGCCAGGGTAACAATCAGCCCCAGCATTTT
cdr3_aa: CAWSVRQGNNQPQHF
d_call: .
j_call: TRBJ1-5
v_call: TRBV30
clone_size: .

cdr3_nt: TGTGCCAGCTCACCATTGGCCGGCCTGGGAGGGGATACTGAGACCCAGTACTTC
cdr3_aa: CASSPLAGLGGDTETQYF
d_call: TRBD2
j_call: TRBJ2-5
v_call: TRBV18
clone_size: .

cdr3_nt: TGTGCCTTACAAGTCGTCGCCGGAGGACTACAAGAGACCCAGTACTTC
cdr3_aa: CALQVVAGGLQETQYF
d_call: .
j_call: TRBJ2-5
v_call: TRBV30
clone_size: .

cdr3_nt: TGCAGCGCGCGGAAGGGGGCTACCGGGGAGCTGTTTTTT
cdr3_aa: CSARKGATGELFF
d_call: TRBD1
j_call: TRBJ2-2
v_call: TRBV29-1
clone_size: .

cdr3_nt: TGCGCCAGCACGGAGGGGACGGATCAATTCTACTCTGGAAACACCATATATTTT
cdr3_aa: CASTEGTDQFYSGNTIYF
d_call: .
j_call: TRBJ1-3
v_call: TRBV5-1
clone_size: .

cdr3_nt: TGTGCCAGCAGTTACTCCCGGGGGGGGAGCGGCTACACCTTC
cdr3_aa: CASSYSRGGSGYTF
d_call: .
j_call: TRBJ1-2
v_call: TRBV6-5
clone_size: few

cdr3_nt: TGTGCCAGCAGCTCGGGACAGGGGGGAAACACCATATATTTT
cdr3_aa: CASSSGQGGNTIYF
d_call: TRBD1
j_call: TRBJ1-3
v_call: TRBV28
clone_size: .

cdr3_nt: TGCGCCAGCAGCTTGAATTGGCGGGGGGGCCCAGATACGCAGTATTTT
cdr3_aa: CASSLNWRGGPDTQYF
d_call: TRBD2
j_call: TRBJ2-3
v_call: TRBV5-1
clone_size: .

cdr3_nt: TGTGCCAGCAGTTCCGGACAGGGGGTCTATGGCTACACCTTC
cdr3_aa: CASSSGQGVYGYTF
d_call: TRBD1
j_call: TRBJ1-2
v_call: TRBV28
clone_size: .

cdr3_nt: TGTGCCTGGAGTGTACGATCAGGGCGATCCTATAATTCACCCCTCCACTTT
cdr3_aa: CAWSVRSGRSYNSPLHF
d_call: .
j_call: TRBJ1-6
v_call: TRBV30
clone_size: .

cdr3_nt: TGTGCCAGCAGTGCCCGGGACAGAAGATTCCCCGGGGAGCTGTTTTTT
cdr3_aa: CASSARDRRFPGELFF
d_call: TRBD1
j_call: TRBJ2-2
v_call: TRBV6-1
clone_size: .

cdr3_nt: TGTGCCAGCAGTAATACAGGGACCGGGGAGCTGTTTTTT
cdr3_aa: CASSNTGTGELFF
d_call: .
j_call: TRBJ2-2
v_call: TRBV2
clone_size: .